These 26 T cell receptor beta chains were all obtained from the same sample, sequenced in a study of CD8 T cells in ankylosing spondylitis. TCRdb re-called the 5' RACE reads through MiXCR, storing one row per CDR3 protein. The table includes fewer than 250,000 distinct CDR3 sequences, 20% to 30% detected once. The sample was blood, either unsorted or a sorted T cell fraction (not recorded which). The receptors originated from a male donor with ankylosing spondylitis or in good health (not recorded which).

This clonotype was seen many times. The CDR3 protein is CASSLSWGGQNTEAFF. The CDR3 region has the DNA TGTGCCAGCAGCTTATCGTGGGGCGGGCAGAACACTGAAGCTTTCTTT. The chain is built from TRBV7-6 and TRBJ1-1, with D perhaps TRBD1 (5 bases). Germline assignment: CDR1 SGHVS and CDR2 FNYEAQ. The length of the CDR3 is 16 residues. The ends were cut back, 2 bases at V and 1 base at J, with 14 bases in the middle.

The sample holds a few counts of this clonotype. The rearrangement uses TRBV2 and TRBJ2-3, with TRBD2 matching 9 bases. The CDR3 consists of 12 residues. Germline V gene lookup returns CDR1 SNHLY and CDR2 FYNNEI. The V segment lost 5 bases and the J segment 14 bases; nucleotides outside the gene matches: 8. CDR3 nucleotide sequence: TGTGCCAGCAGTTTCCTGACTAGCGGCCCGTATTTT. This encodes CASSFLTSGPYF.

Many counts were recorded for this clonotype. The J gene is TRBJ1-4, the V gene TRBV9; the D is unclear. The CDR3 contains 15 residues. The ends were cut back, 2 bases at V and 10 bases at J, with 18 bases in the middle. Germline lookup yields CDR1 SGDLS and CDR2 YYNGEE. The CDR3 DNA reads as TGTGCCAGCAGCGTTGACGTGGCCGGGATGGGAAAACTGTTTTTT. Amino acid sequence: CASSVDVAGMGKLFF.

This clonotype showed up many times. One end of the junction is discordant with germline, which a read error may explain. The rearrangement links TRBV12-3 or TRBV12-4 to TRBJ1-2; D ambiguous. The CDR3 sequence is 12 residues long. The DNA for the CDR3 is TGTGCCAGCAGCACGACTAAATATGGCTACACCTTC. This sequence encodes CASSTTKYGYTF.

This clonotype was found many times. The V gene is TRBV11-2, the J gene TRBJ2-7, with 11 bases identical to TRBD2. Losses at the gene ends were 2 bases for V and 6 bases for J; bases not matched to a gene: 6. Germline CDR1 and CDR2: SGHAT and FQNNGV. The CDR3 length is 15 residues. This CDR3 is CASSLPIAGGAEQYF. Written as DNA, the CDR3 is TGTGCCAGCAGCTTACCGATAGCGGGAGGGGCCGAGCAGTACTTC.

This clonotype was counted ten times or more. This sequence joins TRBV6-1 and TRBJ2-3; possible D gene TRBD1, 6 bases. Germline V gene sequence: CDR1 MNHNS, CDR2 SASEGT. The CDR3 is 14 amino acids. V lost 5 bases and J lost 2, with 11 bases in between. Here the CDR3 reads CASSRNRDTDTQYF. As DNA, the CDR3 is TGTGCCAGCAGTCGAAACAGGGACACAGATACGCAGTATTTT.

This clonotype was picked up many times. The chain combines TRBV7-2 with TRBJ2-1, with D perhaps TRBD2 (6 bases). The CDR3 covers 15 residues. Trimming took off 2 bases at V and 1 base at J, with 9 bases between the two ends. Per germline, CDR1 SGHTA and CDR2 FQGNSA. As DNA, the CDR3 is TGTGCCAGCAGCTTAAGGCGGGGTTCCTACAATGAGCAGTTCTTC. Residues: CASSLRRGSYNEQFF.

This clonotype was recorded many times. The J gene is TRBJ2-1, the V gene TRBV11-2, with 14 nucleotides matching TRBD2. J was trimmed by 6 bases and V by 5 bases; bases with no gene match: 12. The length of the CDR3 is 18 residues. CDR1 and CDR2 from the germline V gene are SGHAT and FQNNGV. The CDR3 loop reads CASSTPTSGRAIFNEQFF. For the CDR3, the DNA is TGTGCCAGCAGCACCCCGACTAGCGGGAGGGCCATTTTCAATGAGCAGTTCTTC.

This clonotype was found many times. The chain joins TRBV6-5 to TRBJ1-6; D possibly corresponds to TRBD1 (6 bases). V was cut by 0 bases and J by 7 bases, with 19 bases left in between. Germline CDR1 and CDR2: MNHEY and SVGAGI. The CDR3 is 18 residues long. The chain's CDR3 is CASSYSIPQGTSNSPLHF. DNA of the CDR3: TGTGCCAGCAGTTACTCGATACCACAGGGTACCTCAAATTCACCCCTCCACTTT.

This clonotype was observed a handful of times. The chain uses TRBV6-1 and TRBJ1-5; a possible D gene is TRBD1 (5 bases). Trimming removed 0 bases from V and 4 bases from J, with 16 bases in between. This CDR3 spans 17 amino acids. CDR1 is MNHNS, CDR2 SASEGT, per germline. The CDR3 DNA follows: TGTGCCAGCAGTGAAGCCATTCCAGGGTGGACGAATCAGCCCCAGCATTTT. Protein: CASSEAIPGWTNQPQHF.

This rearrangement joins TRBV20-1 to TRBJ2-1; D remains unclear. The CDR3 is made up of 12 amino acids. V shed 6 bases and J shed 8 bases, with 14 bases lying between them. The germline gives CDR1 DFQATT, CDR2 SNEGSKA (reference sequence). In nucleotides, the CDR3 is TGCAGTGCGAAGGACCGGACGGATGAGCAGTTCTTC. Encoded protein: CSAKDRTDEQFF.

The rearrangement joins TRBV20-1 to TRBJ2-7; the D gene is possibly TRBD1 (7 bases). CDR1 is DFQATT and CDR2 is SNEGSKA in the germline V gene (reference sequence). The germline V and J ends were trimmed by 5 bases and 3 bases, with 17 bases remaining between them. The CDR3 loop spans 14 amino acids. CDR3 region: CSALQGTGHYEQYF. The CDR3 DNA is TGCAGTGCTTTACAGGGGACTGGGCACTACGAGCAGTACTTC.

In this sample, this clonotype turned up a few times. The chain is built from TRBV6-2 or TRBV6-3 and TRBJ2-5; 7 bases match TRBD1. Germline V gene lookup returns CDR1 MNHEY and CDR2 SVGEGT. CDR3 length equals 15 residues. J was trimmed by 1 base and V by 4 bases; bases with no gene match: 6. CDR3 protein: CASSFRPGGQETQYF. Written as DNA, the CDR3 is TGTGCCAGCAGTTTTCGGCCAGGGGGCCAAGAGACCCAGTACTTC.

The chain has TRBV7-9 and TRBJ2-1; D is unresolved. The V gene's germline CDR1 is SEHNR and CDR2 FQNEAQ (reference sequence). This CDR3 is built from 12 residues. The ends were cut back, 2 bases at V and 10 bases at J, with 9 bases in the middle. CDR3 region: CASSLSGVEQFF. In nucleotides, the CDR3 is TGTGCCAGCAGCTTATCCGGTGTCGAGCAGTTCTTC.

This clonotype was detected a few times. The rearrangement links TRBV7-3 to TRBJ2-1, with a possible D match to TRBD1 (7 bases). The CDR3 is made up of 15 amino acids. With 8 bases removed from V and 2 bases from J, the gap between germline ends came to 16 bases. Germline values: CDR1 SGHTA, CDR2 FQGTGA. The CDR3 protein is CASGRAGQTYNEQFF. The DNA of the CDR3 is TGTGCCAGCGGTCGTGCGGGACAGACCTACAATGAGCAGTTCTTC.

The chain recombines TRBV27 with TRBJ2-1, with 11 positions matching TRBD2. CDR1 is MNHEY, CDR2 SMNVEV, per germline (reference sequence). The trim removed 6 bases at V and 5 bases at J, leaving 9 bases unmatched. The CDR3 is 16 amino acids. The CDR3 region has the DNA TGTGCCAGCAGGCGAACCGGGACTAGCGGCCACAATGAGCAGTTCTTC. Translated, it gives CASRRTGTSGHNEQFF.

This clonotype was found many times. The rearrangement joins TRBV5-1 to TRBJ1-1; D may be TRBD1 (5 bases). The CDR3 contains 14 residues. V was shortened by 5 bases and J by 1 base, with 12 bases between the two germline ends. Germline CDR1 SGHRS, CDR2 YFSETQ. CDR3 bases: TGCGCCAGCAGTCCAGCGGGGGAGAACACTGAAGCTTTCTTT. This translates into CASSPAGENTEAFF.

This clonotype came up a few times. The V gene is TRBV7-2, the J gene TRBJ2-5, with 8 bases fitting TRBD2. Trimming removed 5 bases from V and 2 bases from J; junction bases left unmatched: 13. The germline V gene encodes CDR1 SGHTA and CDR2 FQGNSA. The CDR3 has 17 amino acids. The CDR3 sequence is CASSPPQGLADQETQYF. The CDR3 DNA reads as TGTGCCAGCAGCCCACCCCAAGGACTAGCAGATCAAGAGACCCAGTACTTC.

This clonotype has at least ten counts. The chain combines TRBV6-2 or TRBV6-3 with TRBJ2-1; D ambiguous. This CDR3 has 13 amino acids. Germline values: CDR1 MNHEY, CDR2 SVGEGT. V was pared by 0 bases and J by 6 bases, with 6 bases between. This CDR3 is CASSYSLFNEQFF. CDR3 nucleotide sequence: TGTGCCAGCAGTTACTCACTATTCAATGAGCAGTTCTTC.

This clonotype was seen only a few times. The genes are TRBV6-2 or TRBV6-3 and TRBJ2-5, with unresolved D. V was cut by 7 bases and J by 2 bases, with 11 bases left in between. In germline, CDR1 is MNHEY, CDR2 SVGEGT. The CDR3 has 13 residues. Here the CDR3 DNA reads TGTGCCAGCACTAAGGATGGACAAGAGACCCAGTACTTC. It yields the protein CASTKDGQETQYF.

The chain uses TRBV20-1 and TRBJ2-3, with 8 bases lining up with TRBD1. The CDR3 is 15 amino acids. CDR1 is DFQATT and CDR2 is SNEGSKA in the germline V gene (reference sequence). The junction had 5 bases not matched to a gene; V was cut back by 2 bases and J by 1 base. CDR3 bases: TGCAGTGCTAGAACGACAGGGGTGGGCACAGATACGCAGTATTTT. This encodes CSARTTGVGTDTQYF.

The V and J genes are TRBV5-1 and TRBJ2-7, with 9 positions matching TRBD1. CDR3 size: 15 residues. Germline V lookup: CDR1 SGHRS, CDR2 YFSETQ. V was pared by 4 bases and J by 2 bases, with 7 bases of the junction left unmatched. Written as DNA, the CDR3 is TGCGCCAGCAGCCTAGGGACAGGGTGGACCTACGAGCAGTACTTC. Its translation is CASSLGTGWTYEQYF.

V is TRBV10-1 and J is TRBJ2-2; TRBD1 matches at 8 bases. The ends lost 6 bases at V and 5 bases at J; junction bases unmatched: 5. This CDR3 is built from 14 residues. CDR1 is WNHNN, CDR2 SYGVQD, per germline (reference sequence). CDR3 sequence (DNA): TGCGCCAGCAGAAGGGACAGGAGAACCGGGGAGCTGTTTTTT. As protein: CASRRDRRTGELFF.

This clonotype was observed at least ten times. The chain links TRBV20-1 to TRBJ2-7; D unresolved. V dropped 3 bases and J dropped 2 bases, with 5 bases sitting between them. The CDR3 length is 11 residues. Germline values: CDR1 DFQATT, CDR2 SNEGSKA (reference sequence). The CDR3 bases are TGCAGTGCTAGGACAACCTACGAGCAGTACTTC. It is translated as CSARTTYEQYF.

The gene calls are TRBV20-1 and TRBJ2-7; 10 bases are a match to TRBD2. The CDR3 runs to 16 residues. Germline values: CDR1 DFQATT, CDR2 SNEGSKA (reference sequence). J lost 3 bases, V lost 0 bases, and 8 bases had no gene match. This chain's CDR3 is CSARDIKTSGFYEQYF. In nucleotides, the CDR3 is TGCAGTGCTAGAGATATCAAGACTAGCGGGTTCTACGAGCAGTACTTC.

The chain joins TRBV20-1 to TRBJ2-1, with 7 positions matching TRBD2. The trim removed 2 bases at V and 7 bases at J, leaving 11 bases unmatched. There are 15 residues in the CDR3. Germline lookup yields CDR1 DFQATT and CDR2 SNEGSKA (reference sequence). In DNA form, the CDR3 reads TGCAGTGCTAGAAGCGCAACGGGAGGATTTAATGAGCAGTTCTTC. It translates to CSARSATGGFNEQFF.